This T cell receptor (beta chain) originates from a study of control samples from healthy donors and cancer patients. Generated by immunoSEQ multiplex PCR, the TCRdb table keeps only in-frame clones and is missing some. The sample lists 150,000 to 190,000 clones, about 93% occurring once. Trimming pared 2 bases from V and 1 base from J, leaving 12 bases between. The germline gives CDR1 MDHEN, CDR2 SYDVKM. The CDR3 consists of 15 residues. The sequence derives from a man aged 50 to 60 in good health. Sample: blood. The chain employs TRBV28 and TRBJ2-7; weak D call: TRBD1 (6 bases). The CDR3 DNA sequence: TGTGCCAGCAGTTTAATGATAGGACAGTCCTACGAGCAGTACTTC. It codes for CASSLMIGQSYEQYF.